These 16 T cell receptor beta chains share one sample of origin, sequenced in a study of T cells in Graves' hyperthyroidism and ophthalmopathy. What was amplified from RNA transcripts were TCR beta CDR3 regions. HTBI primers were the set used in a first-round RT-PCR of the TCR CDR3. In TCRdb, the multiplex PCR reads were re-called with MiXCR into one record per CDR3 protein. The sample yields about 340,000 distinct CDR3 sequences, roughly 23% seen once. The sequencing input was blood. These receptor sequences come from a woman in her forties or fifties with Graves' hyperthyroidism.

This clonotype was counted ten times or more. The chain joins TRBV27 to TRBJ1-5; no reliable D call. From germline, CDR1 is MNHEY and CDR2 SMNVEV (reference sequence). This CDR3 contains 15 residues. The V end was cut by 0 bases, the J end by 0 bases, with 6 bases between. Here the CDR3 reads CASSLSQYSNQPQHF. For the CDR3, the DNA is TGTGCCAGCAGTTTATCCCAATATAGCAATCAGCCCCAGCATTTT.

Many counts were recorded for this clonotype. The J gene is TRBJ1-5, the V gene TRBV6-1; 8 bases match TRBD1. Germline trimming cut 6 bases from V and 0 bases from J; bases unmatched to any gene: 7. CDR1 is MNHNS, CDR2 SASEGT, per germline. The CDR3 has 16 amino acids. CDR3 sequence: CASSGQGQYSNQPQHF. The CDR3, as DNA: TGTGCCAGCAGCGGACAGGGCCAATATAGCAATCAGCCCCAGCATTTT.

This clonotype was found many times. V and J are TRBV5-5 and TRBJ1-2, with D perhaps matching TRBD1 (5 bases). The CDR3 has 14 residues. The germline V and J ends were trimmed by 4 bases and 6 bases, with 16 bases remaining between them. From germline, CDR1 is SGHKS and CDR2 YYEKEE (reference sequence). CDR3 sequence reads: CASSMRSRAHGYTF. CDR3 DNA sequence: TGTGCCAGCAGCATGAGGTCCAGGGCCCATGGCTACACCTTC.

The chain recombines TRBV28 with TRBJ1-1; the D gene is possibly TRBD1 (6 bases). V lost 2 bases and J 2 bases, leaving 15 bases between the germline ends. The CDR3 has 16 amino acids. Per germline, CDR1 MDHEN and CDR2 SYDVKM. CDR3 loop: CASSLGWTEINTEAFF. CDR3 in DNA: TGTGCCAGCAGTTTAGGCTGGACAGAGATAAACACTGAAGCTTTCTTT.

This clonotype was detected only a few times. The chain carries TRBV19 and TRBJ1-5, with D perhaps matching TRBD1 (6 bases). V lost 7 bases to trimming and J lost 1 base, with 17 bases between them. Germline V CDR1 and CDR2: LNHDA, SQIVND (reference sequence). This CDR3 is built from 16 residues. The CDR3 spells CASTDGGPWSNQPQHF. The CDR3, as DNA: TGTGCCAGTACCGACGGGGGGCCCTGGAGCAATCAGCCCCAGCATTTT. The variable domain in full, completed from reference TRBV19 and TRBJ1-5, reads DGGITQSPKYLFRKEGQNVTLSCEQNLNHDAMYWYRQDPGQGLRLIYYSQIVNDFQKGDIAEGYSVSREKKESFPLTVTSAQKNPTAFYLCASTDGGPWSNQPQHFGDGTRLSIL.

This chain joins TRBV3-1 and TRBJ1-5; D call uncertain. Trimming pared 1 base from V and 4 bases from J, leaving 5 bases between. This CDR3 contains 13 residues. CDR1 and CDR2 (germline): LGHDT, YNNKEL (reference sequence). CDR3 residues: CASSQGKNQPQHF. The CDR3 DNA reads TGTGCCAGCAGCCAAGGTAAAAATCAGCCCCAGCATTTT.

This clonotype appeared many times. The chain employs TRBV28 and TRBJ1-2, with a tentative D call TRBD1 (6 bases). CDR3 length equals 14 residues. V shed 6 bases and J shed 4 bases, with 15 bases lying between them. CDR1 and CDR2 (germline): MDHEN, SYDVKM. The CDR3 bases are TGTGCCAGCAGGCTTGATCCGGACAGCTATGGCTACACCTTC. This sequence encodes CASRLDPDSYGYTF.

This clonotype was seen at least ten times. J is TRBJ2-4 and V is TRBV7-9; D is perhaps TRBD2 (5 bases). V was pared by 3 bases and J by 8 bases, with 20 bases between. CDR3 size: 16 residues. Looked up from germline, CDR1 is SEHNR and CDR2 is FQNEAQ (reference sequence). In DNA, the CDR3 is TGTGCCAGCAGCTTGTTTCTGGGAGAGGCTCCGTACATTCAGTACTTC. As protein: CASSLFLGEAPYIQYF.

This clonotype was counted ten times or more. The chain joins TRBV7-9 to TRBJ2-1; a possible D gene is TRBD2 (5 bases). CDR3 size: 15 residues. Germline V CDR1 and CDR2: SEHNR, FQNEAQ (reference sequence). V gave up 5 bases and J gave up 0 bases, with 11 bases separating them. CDR3 nucleotide sequence: TGTGCCAGCAGCGGTAATAGCGTCTCCTACAATGAGCAGTTCTTC. Its protein product is CASSGNSVSYNEQFF.

This clonotype was picked up many times. The chain recombines TRBV20-1 with TRBJ2-7; D is unclear. Trimming shortened V by 0 bases and J by 6 bases, and 15 bases separated the two germline ends. Germline V CDR1 and CDR2: DFQATT, SNEGSKA (reference sequence). The CDR3 contains 14 residues. CDR3 nucleotides: TGCAGTGCTAGAGATCGACGGGTGTTAGGCGAGCAGTACTTC. Translating gives CSARDRRVLGEQYF.

This clonotype has more than one count but fewer than ten. The DNA of the CDR3 is TGCGCCAGCAGCTGGCCCAGAAGCGGGGAGGCGAACACTGAAGCTTTCTTT. Amino acids: CASSWPRSGEANTEAFF. The chain combines TRBV5-1 with TRBJ1-1; D gene uncertain. The CDR3 is 17 residues long. The V gene lost 3 bases and the J gene lost 1 base, with 19 bases spanning the gap. Germline loops: CDR1 SGHRS, CDR2 YFSETQ.

This clonotype was detected only a few times. The V and J genes are TRBV19 and TRBJ1-1, with D maybe TRBD1 (5 bases). The CDR3 extends over 16 amino acids. V lost 4 bases and J lost 2, with 17 bases in between. The germline V gene encodes CDR1 LNHDA and CDR2 SQIVND (reference sequence). The CDR3 sequence is CASSTYSGRINTEAFF. CDR3 in DNA: TGTGCCAGTAGTACTTACTCGGGACGGATAAACACTGAAGCTTTCTTT.

V and J are TRBV30 and TRBJ2-1, with 12 bases identical to TRBD2. CDR3 length equals 13 residues. Trimming cost V 4 bases and J 9 bases; bases outside gene matches: 4. CDR1 is GTSNPN and CDR2 is SVGIG in the germline V gene (reference sequence). The CDR3 sequence: CAWTSGGGGEQFF. The DNA of the CDR3 is TGTGCCTGGACTAGCGGGGGGGGTGGTGAGCAGTTCTTC.

In its sample, this clonotype was seen many times. This chain connects TRBV20-1 to TRBJ2-1, with 9 bases aligning to TRBD2. CDR1 and CDR2 (germline): DFQATT, SNEGSKA (reference sequence). CDR3 size: 14 residues. V was pared by 0 bases and J by 7 bases, with 4 bases of the junction left unmatched. CDR3 residues: CSAREERGVNEQFF. In nucleotides, the CDR3 is TGCAGTGCTAGAGAGGAGCGGGGGGTAAATGAGCAGTTCTTC.

The sample holds many counts of this clonotype. This sequence joins TRBV7-2 and TRBJ2-7; D is perhaps TRBD1 or TRBD2 (5 bases each). Trimming left V 1 base short and J 5 bases short, with 15 bases between. The CDR3 covers 15 residues. Germline values: CDR1 SGHTA, CDR2 FQGNSA. CDR3: CASSLGGRLGDEQYF. The CDR3 DNA reads TGTGCCAGCAGCTTAGGGGGACGGCTTGGGGACGAGCAGTACTTC.

The chain combines TRBV20-1 with TRBJ1-3; no firm D call. The V end lost 0 bases, the J end lost 3 bases, and 15 bases lay between the germline ends. CDR1 and CDR2 (germline): DFQATT, SNEGSKA (reference sequence). The CDR3 length is 16 residues. This CDR3 is CSARDSAAKFGNTIYF. DNA of the CDR3: TGCAGTGCTAGAGATTCGGCGGCAAAGTTTGGAAACACCATATATTTT.